One sample yielded the 20 T cell receptor beta chains listed below, sequenced in a study of CD8+CD57+ T cells in acquired aplastic anemia. Patients who underwent sequencing had shown CD8+CD57+ cell expansion by flow cytometry. Profiling of TCR beta VDJ combinations and CDR3 sequences used genomic DNA as template. TCRdb independently ran MiXCR on the reads; one entry per CDR3 protein. The repertoire consists of some 150,000 distinct CDR3 sequences, with less than 60% occurring once and the leading ten covering under 1.2%. Sequencing was carried out using sorted CD4+, CD8+, or CD8+CD57+ T cells (not recorded which) from PBMCs. The receptors come from a human donor with aplastic anemia.

This clonotype was counted a few times. The chain links TRBV6-5 to TRBJ1-2; D call uncertain. Trimming cost V 2 bases and J 2 bases, with 9 bases left between them. CDR3 length: 14 residues. The germline V gene encodes CDR1 MNHEY and CDR2 SVGAGI. CDR3 sequence reads: CASSYRVPNYGYTF. The CDR3 bases are TGTGCCAGCAGTTACAGGGTGCCAAACTATGGCTACACCTTC.

There are many counts of this clonotype. CDR3 coding DNA: TGCGCCAGCAGCTTGGATGGACAGGGGGGCTATGGCTACACCTTC. Amino acids: CASSLDGQGGYGYTF. V and J are TRBV5-1 and TRBJ1-2, with 10 bases lining up with TRBD1. Unmatched junction bases numbered 3, after V lost 0 bases and J lost 4 bases. The CDR3 runs 15 residues. Germline V CDR1 and CDR2: SGHRS, YFSETQ.

This rearrangement joins TRBV10-3 to TRBJ2-1, with TRBD2 matching 8 bases. CDR1 and CDR2 (germline): ENHRY, SYGVKD. The CDR3 consists of 14 residues. The V and J ends lost 4 bases and 8 bases, in that order; junction bases with no gene match: 7. The CDR3 sequence: CAISGGTSGDEQFF. The CDR3 DNA sequence: TGTGCCATCAGTGGCGGGACTAGTGGCGATGAGCAGTTCTTC.

This clonotype appeared many times. The rearrangement links TRBV2 to TRBJ2-1; D gene uncertain. V gave up 2 bases and J gave up 7 bases, with 9 bases separating them. Germline lookup yields CDR1 SNHLY and CDR2 FYNNEI. This CDR3 has 13 residues. In DNA, the CDR3 is TGTGCCAGCAGTGAATGGTGGTCAAATGAGCAGTTCTTC. Its translation is CASSEWWSNEQFF.

This clonotype was seen repeatedly, ten times or more. The chain employs TRBV5-1 and TRBJ2-7, with 8 bases identical to TRBD1. With V trimmed by 4 bases and J by 0 bases, 3 bases remained unmatched. CDR1 and CDR2 from the germline V gene are SGHRS and YFSETQ. The CDR3 is 14 amino acids. The CDR3 nucleotides are TGCGCCAGCAGCCCGACAGGGGCCTCCTACGAGCAGTACTTC. Residues: CASSPTGASYEQYF.

This clonotype showed up many times. The rearrangement uses TRBV6-5 and TRBJ1-6, with TRBD1 as a possible D gene (5 bases). The CDR3 covers 14 residues. V was pared by 2 bases and J by 9 bases, with 11 bases between. Germline CDR1 MNHEY, CDR2 SVGAGI. CDR3 loop: CASSYRGAGSPLHF. The CDR3, as DNA: TGTGCCAGCAGTTACAGGGGCGCGGGTTCACCCCTCCACTTT.

DNA for the CDR3: TGTGCCATCAGCCGAGAAAGCTGGGGGCAGTACAATGAGCAGTTCTTC. It specifies CAISRESWGQYNEQFF. This chain uses TRBV10-3 with TRBJ2-1; D may be TRBD1 (6 bases). The CDR3 runs 16 residues. Per germline, CDR1 ENHRY and CDR2 SYGVKD. With 6 bases removed from V and 4 bases from J, the gap between germline ends came to 19 bases.

In this sample, this clonotype turned up many times. J is TRBJ2-5 and V is TRBV4-2; TRBD1 agrees at 9 bases. CDR3 length: 14 amino acids. Germline V gene data show CDR1 as LGHNA and CDR2 as YNFKEQ. The junction had 3 bases not matched to a gene; V was cut back by 4 bases and J by 3 bases. The CDR3 spells CASSLRTGEETQYF. For the CDR3, the DNA is TGTGCCAGCAGCCTGAGGACAGGGGAAGAGACCCAGTACTTC.

This clonotype was observed at least ten times. The rearrangement joins TRBV6-1 to TRBJ1-6; D possibly corresponds to TRBD1 (5 bases). Germline CDR1 MNHNS, CDR2 SASEGT. The length of the CDR3 is 19 residues. Trimming removed 4 bases at V and 8 bases at J, with 27 bases between. The CDR3 loop reads CASSAGGGSNQGDYSPLHF. The DNA of the CDR3 is TGTGCCAGCAGTGCCGGTGGTGGCAGCAACCAAGGGGACTATTCACCCCTCCACTTT.

This clonotype has ten or more counts. The chain combines TRBV7-2 with TRBJ1-6; possibly TRBD1 for D (6 bases). This CDR3 is built from 14 residues. Trimming shortened V by 4 bases and J by 9 bases, and 13 bases separated the two germline ends. Germline V gene lookup returns CDR1 SGHTA and CDR2 FQGNSA. CDR3 DNA sequence: TGTGCCAGCAGCTCCCGGGGGGCGGGTTCACCCCTCCACTTT. Translating gives CASSSRGAGSPLHF. The variable domain in full, with the rest retrieved from reference TRBV7-2 and TRBJ1-6, is GAGVSQSPSNKVTEKGKDVELRCDPISGHTALYWYRQSLGQGLEFLIYFQGNSAPDKSGLPSDRFSAERTGGSVSTLTIQRTQQEDSAVYLCASSSRGAGSPLHFGNGTRLTVT.

At least ten counts were recorded for this clonotype. The CDR3 DNA is TGCAGCGCCGCGGGACAGGGCGGGGGCTACGAGCAGTACTTC. This translates into CSAAGQGGGYEQYF. The chain carries TRBV29-1 and TRBJ2-7; 9 bases agree with TRBD1. Looked up from germline, CDR1 is SQVTM and CDR2 is ANQGSEA. After removal of 7 bases from V and 3 bases from J, the junction contained 10 bases not matched to a gene. The CDR3 is 14 amino acids.

The rearrangement uses TRBV5-1 and TRBJ2-7; 8 bases are shared with TRBD2. Germline loops: CDR1 SGHRS, CDR2 YFSETQ. The CDR3 has 13 residues. Trimming removed 2 bases from V and 7 bases from J; junction bases left unmatched: 5. The CDR3 reads CASSLAGVWEQYF. The CDR3 nucleotides read TGCGCCAGCAGCTTAGCGGGAGTGTGGGAGCAGTACTTC. Combining the CDR3 with reference TRBV5-1 and TRBJ2-7 gives the whole variable domain KAGVTQTPRYLIKTRGQQVTLSCSPISGHRSVSWYQQTPGQGLQFLFEYFSETQRNKGNFPGRFSGRQFSNSRSEMNVSTLELGDSALYLCASSLAGVWEQYFGPGTRLTVT.

CDR3 sequence (DNA): TGTGCCAGCAGTGAAAACGGGTGGGCGGGGAATGAGCAGTTCTTC. Its protein product is CASSENGWAGNEQFF. This rearrangement joins TRBV6-1 to TRBJ2-1; possibly TRBD2 for D (6 bases). V gave up 2 bases and J gave up 7 bases, with 15 bases separating them. The CDR3 length is 15 residues. Germline CDR1 reads MNHNS; CDR2 reads SASEGT.

This clonotype came up many times. The rearrangement links TRBV5-1 to TRBJ2-5; no firm D call. Looked up from germline, CDR1 is SGHRS and CDR2 is YFSETQ. V was trimmed by 0 bases and J by 0 bases, leaving 9 bases between them. The CDR3 is 15 amino acids. CDR3 nucleotides: TGCGCCAGCAGCTTGGACTCCCTGTACCAAGAGACCCAGTACTTC. Translated: CASSLDSLYQETQYF.

This clonotype was observed at least ten times. The gene calls are TRBV12-3 or TRBV12-4 and TRBJ1-6; a possible D gene is TRBD1 (5 bases). V shed 2 bases and J shed 5 bases, with 13 bases lying between them. The CDR3 has 16 amino acids. CDR3 protein: CASSLTGAWDNSPLHF. The CDR3, as DNA: TGTGCCAGCAGTTTAACAGGCGCCTGGGATAATTCACCCCTCCACTTT.

The genes are TRBV20-1 and TRBJ2-7; the match to TRBD2 covers 10 bases. This CDR3 comprises 15 residues. V trimming: 2 bases; J trimming: 0 bases; junction bases outside the gene matches: 4. Germline V gene sequence: CDR1 DFQATT, CDR2 SNEGSKA (reference sequence). The CDR3: CSARLAGATSYEQYF. DNA for the CDR3: TGCAGTGCTAGACTAGCGGGAGCTACCTCCTACGAGCAGTACTTC.

The rearrangement uses TRBV2 and TRBJ1-5; D gene ambiguous. The germline V gene has CDR1 SNHLY and CDR2 FYNNEI. The CDR3 covers 13 residues. Trimming took off 4 bases at V and 6 bases at J, with 10 bases between the two ends. CDR3 bases: TGTGCCAGCAGTGTGGGGATATTTCAGCCCCAGCATTTT. Amino acid sequence: CASSVGIFQPQHF.

For this clonotype: One end of the junction is discordant with germline, which a read error may explain. The DNA of the CDR3 is TGTGCTAGCAGCCGACTTGAGGGCGGGGGCCGTGACCAAGAGACCCAGTACTTC. This encodes CASSRLEGGGRDQETQYF. The V and J genes are TRBV7-7 and TRBJ2-5; a possible D gene is TRBD2 (7 bases). The CDR3 runs 18 residues. The germline CDR1 and CDR2 sequences are SSHAT and FNYEAQ (reference sequence).

In this sample, this clonotype turned up once. The chain couples TRBV11-1 to TRBJ2-5, with a tentative D call TRBD2 (6 bases). The CDR3 consists of 18 residues. Deletions cut 6 bases from V and 3 bases from J, with 26 bases between. Germline lookup yields CDR1 SGHAT and CDR2 FQDESV (reference sequence). DNA for the CDR3: TGTGCCAGCAGTTTCAACCTAGGAGGACGGTGGGGGGAAGAGACCCAGTACTTC. Translated, it gives CASSFNLGGRWGEETQYF.

The V and J genes are TRBV20-1 and TRBJ1-6; D is unresolved. The V gene lost 6 bases and the J gene lost 14 bases, with 23 bases spanning the gap. The length of the CDR3 is 14 residues. The germline V gene encodes CDR1 DFQATT and CDR2 SNEGSKA (reference sequence). The CDR3 DNA is TGCAGTGCAGCTGTATCCACTAACGGCATCACCCTCCACTTT. It encodes CSAAVSTNGITLHF.